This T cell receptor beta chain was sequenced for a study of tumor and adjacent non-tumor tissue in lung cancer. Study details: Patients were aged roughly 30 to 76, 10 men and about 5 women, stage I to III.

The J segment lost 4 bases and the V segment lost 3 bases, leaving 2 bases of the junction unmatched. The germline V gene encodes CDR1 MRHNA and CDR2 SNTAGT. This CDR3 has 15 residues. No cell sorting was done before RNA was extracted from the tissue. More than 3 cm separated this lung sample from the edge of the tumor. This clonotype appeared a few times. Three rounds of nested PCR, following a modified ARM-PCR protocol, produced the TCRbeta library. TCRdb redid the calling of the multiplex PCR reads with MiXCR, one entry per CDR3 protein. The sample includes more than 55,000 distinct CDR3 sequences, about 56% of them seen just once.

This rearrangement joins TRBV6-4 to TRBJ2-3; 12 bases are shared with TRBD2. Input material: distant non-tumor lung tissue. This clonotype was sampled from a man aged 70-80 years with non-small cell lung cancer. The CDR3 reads CASSDSSGGADTQYF. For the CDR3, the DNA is TGTGCCAGCAGTGATTCTAGCGGGGGGGCAGATACGCAGTATTTT.